The clone carrying this T cell receptor beta chain was seen many times. TCRbeta library preparation incorporated unique molecular identifiers. TCRdb redid the calling of the PCR reads with MiXCR, one entry per CDR3 protein. The repertoire holds hundreds of thousands of distinct CDR3 sequences, with under 30% as singletons. These data originate in a study of T-cell reconstitution after alpha-beta-depleted transplantation in children. The V gene end was trimmed by 3 bases and the J gene end by 1 base; junction bases not matched to a gene: 10. Germline lookup yields CDR1 DFQATT and CDR2 SNEGSKA (reference sequence). CDR3 length: 16 residues.

Sequences were derived from PBMCs, mostly from graft donor cells, sampled 360 days after TCRalphabeta/CD19-depleted stem cell transplant. V and J are TRBV20-1 and TRBJ2-5; TRBD1 matches 8 bases. The origin of this receptor is a boy under three years old who had a stem cell transplant for acute myeloid leukemia, so the T cells may come from the graft donor. The CDR3 bases are TGCAGTGCTAGGGGACAGGTCGGGGCAACCCAAGAGACCCAGTACTTC. Its translation is CSARGQVGATQETQYF.